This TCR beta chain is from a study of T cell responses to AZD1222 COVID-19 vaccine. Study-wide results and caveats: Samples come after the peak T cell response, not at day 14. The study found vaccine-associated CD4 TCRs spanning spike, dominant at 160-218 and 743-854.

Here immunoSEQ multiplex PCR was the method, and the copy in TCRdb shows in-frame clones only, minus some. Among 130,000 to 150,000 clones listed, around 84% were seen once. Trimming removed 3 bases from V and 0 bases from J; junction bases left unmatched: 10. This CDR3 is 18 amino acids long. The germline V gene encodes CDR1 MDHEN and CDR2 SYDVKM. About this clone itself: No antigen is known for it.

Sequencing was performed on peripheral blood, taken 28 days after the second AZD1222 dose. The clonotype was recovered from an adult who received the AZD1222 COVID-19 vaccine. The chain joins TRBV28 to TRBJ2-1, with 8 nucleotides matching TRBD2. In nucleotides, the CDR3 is TGTGCCAGCAGTTTCCCCCTTAAGCGGGGGACCTCCTACAATGAGCAGTTCTTC. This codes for CASSFPLKRGTSYNEQFF.